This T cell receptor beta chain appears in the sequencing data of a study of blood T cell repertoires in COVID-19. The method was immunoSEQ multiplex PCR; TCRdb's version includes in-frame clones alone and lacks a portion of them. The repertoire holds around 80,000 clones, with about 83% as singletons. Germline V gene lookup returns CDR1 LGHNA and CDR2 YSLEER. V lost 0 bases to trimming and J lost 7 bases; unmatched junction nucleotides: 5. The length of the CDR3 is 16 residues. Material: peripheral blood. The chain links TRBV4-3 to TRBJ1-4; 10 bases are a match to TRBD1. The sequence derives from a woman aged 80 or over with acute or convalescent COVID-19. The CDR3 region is CASSQETGTGVEKLFF. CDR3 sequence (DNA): TGCGCCAGCAGCCAAGAAACCGGGACAGGGGTTGAAAAACTGTTTTTT.